The 24 T cell receptor beta chains in this list originate from one sample, sequenced in a study of T cell changes during pregnancy in multiple sclerosis. Profiled with immunoSEQ multiplex PCR; TCRdb holds only in-frame clones, not every one. The sample carries more than 40,000 clones, roughly 87% recorded once. The sample consisted of CD4+ T cells from peripheral blood mononuclear cells, taken in the first trimester of pregnancy. All receptors come from a female donor with multiple sclerosis, enrolled in a pregnancy study.

The rearrangement uses TRBV21-1 and TRBJ2-5; TRBD1 is the table's D call, not checked against the DNA. TRBV21-1 is given as a pseudogene. This CDR3 has 12 amino acids. The CDR3 region is CASSKGPWTQYF. The CDR3 DNA follows: TGTGCCAGCAGCAAGGGGCCCTGGACCCAGTACTTC.

The rearrangement uses TRBV6-1 and TRBJ2-4; 9 positions match TRBD1. This CDR3 contains 15 residues. J lost 4 bases, V lost 6 bases, and 7 bases had no gene match. The germline gives CDR1 MNHNS, CDR2 SASEGT. The CDR3 bases are TGTGCCAGCAGCCAATTGGGACAGGGTAAAAACATTCAGTACTTC. This gives the protein CASSQLGQGKNIQYF.

The rearrangement uses TRBV4-1 and TRBJ1-4; 7 nucleotides agree with TRBD1. Germline values: CDR1 MGHRA, CDR2 YSYEKL. V gave up 4 bases and J gave up 2 bases; unmatched junction bases: 4. The CDR3 is 15 amino acids. In DNA form, the CDR3 reads TGCGCCAGCAGCCTGTCGGGACAGACTAATGAAAAACTGTTTTTT. Translated, it gives CASSLSGQTNEKLFF.

There are a few counts of this clone. V and J are TRBV7-9 and TRBJ1-2, with 7 positions matching TRBD1. The junction had 9 bases not matched to a gene; V was cut back by 7 bases and J by 4 bases. CDR1 and CDR2 (germline): SEHNR, FQNEAQ (reference sequence). The CDR3 consists of 14 residues. CDR3 region: CASNRQGVGYGYTF. For the CDR3, the DNA is TGTGCCAGCAACCGACAGGGTGTGGGCTATGGCTACACCTTC. Together with reference TRBV7-9 and TRBJ1-2, the CDR3 gives the full variable domain: DTGVSQNPRHKITKRGQNVTFRCDPISEHNRLYWYRQTLGQGPEFLTYFQNEAQLEKSRLLSDRFSAERPKGSFSTLEIQRTEQGDSAMYLCASNRQGVGYGYTFGSGTRLTVV.

V is TRBV7-9 and J is TRBJ1-2; 7 nucleotides match TRBD1. From germline, CDR1 is SEHNR and CDR2 FQNEAQ (reference sequence). V lost 5 bases, J lost 8 bases, and 5 bases stayed unmatched. This CDR3 region has 12 residues. The CDR3 nucleotides are TGTGCCAGCAGCGAGGGGGCGAGCGGCTACACCTTC. Residues: CASSEGASGYTF.

V usage is TRBV7-2 and J usage is TRBJ2-2, with D perhaps matching TRBD2 (7 bases). Trimming removed 5 bases at V and 7 bases at J, with 17 bases between. This CDR3 spans 15 amino acids. The germline V gene has CDR1 SGHTA and CDR2 FQGNSA. The CDR3 loop is CASSQRGGRFGELFF. CDR3 nucleotide sequence: TGTGCCAGCAGCCAAAGGGGGGGGCGATTCGGGGAGCTGTTTTTT.

V is TRBV28 and J is TRBJ2-1; tentatively, D is TRBD2 (6 bases). The germline CDR1 and CDR2 sequences are MDHEN and SYDVKM. V was pared by 5 bases and J by 3 bases, with 11 bases between. CDR3 size: 14 residues. CDR3 in amino acids: CASSNGLLYNEQFF. The CDR3 nucleotides read TGTGCCAGCAGTAACGGACTACTCTACAATGAGCAGTTCTTC. The whole variable domain, remainder taken from reference TRBV28 and TRBJ2-1, is DVKVTQSSRYLVKRTGEKVFLECVQDMDHENMFWYRQDPGLGLRLIYFSYDVKMKEKGDIPEGYSVSREKKERFSLILESASTNQTSMYLCASSNGLLYNEQFFGPGTRLTVL.

The chain joins TRBV6-5 to TRBJ1-2, with a weak D call TRBD1 (5 bases). The CDR3 covers 16 residues. V dropped 4 bases and J dropped 6 bases, with 21 bases sitting between them. Germline values: CDR1 MNHEY, CDR2 SVGAGI. This chain's CDR3 is CASSFSRQLLWDGYTF. The CDR3 DNA reads TGTGCCAGCAGTTTCTCGAGACAGTTGCTATGGGATGGCTACACCTTC.

The chain recombines TRBV28 with TRBJ2-1; 11 bases match TRBD2. Germline V gene sequence: CDR1 MDHEN, CDR2 SYDVKM. V was pared by 5 bases and J by 2 bases, with 5 bases of the junction left unmatched. CDR3 size: 16 residues. The CDR3 coding sequence is TGTGCCAGCAGTCTAATAGCGGGAGGGCCCTACAATGAGCAGTTCTTC. Its protein is CASSLIAGGPYNEQFF.

This clone is a singleton in its sample. The chain carries TRBV27 and TRBJ1-1, with D perhaps TRBD1 (5 bases). Trimming shortened V by 1 base and J by 3 bases, and 15 bases separated the two germline ends. CDR3 length: 16 residues. CDR1 MNHEY and CDR2 SMNVEV come from the germline V gene (reference sequence). The CDR3 sequence is CASSLYFRAKDTEAFF. The DNA for the CDR3 is TGTGCCAGCAGTTTATATTTCAGGGCCAAGGACACTGAAGCTTTCTTT.

The count of this clone is one. V is TRBV7-6 and J is TRBJ2-2; 11 bases fit TRBD2. The V gene end was trimmed by 6 bases and the J gene end by 6 bases; junction bases not matched to a gene: 9. Germline loops: CDR1 SGHVS, CDR2 FNYEAQ. This CDR3 is 16 amino acids long. The CDR3 reads CASSQGTSGMAGELFF. For the CDR3, the DNA is TGTGCCAGCAGTCAGGGGACTAGCGGCATGGCCGGGGAGCTGTTTTTT.

The chain has TRBV6-6 and TRBJ2-7; D is unresolved. V was clipped by 2 bases and J by 5 bases, with 13 bases between them. The CDR3 consists of 14 residues. Germline CDR1 MNHNY, CDR2 SVGAGI (reference sequence). CDR3 region: CASSYGTSADEQYF. The CDR3 bases are TGTGCCAGCAGTTACGGCACCTCGGCGGACGAGCAGTACTTC.

The chain recombines TRBV27 with TRBJ2-3; D possibly corresponds to TRBD1 (6 bases). From germline, CDR1 is MNHEY and CDR2 SMNVEV (reference sequence). Trimming removed 2 bases from V and 0 bases from J, with 18 bases in between. CDR3 length equals 18 residues. CDR3 nucleotide sequence: TGTGCCAGCAGTTTAAAGGGGGTCCCGGCGGCCAGCACAGATACGCAGTATTTT. The encoded protein is CASSLKGVPAASTDTQYF.

The chain joins TRBV11-2 to TRBJ2-4, with 12 bases that match TRBD2. V was pared by 3 bases and J by 3 bases, with 3 bases of the junction left unmatched. From germline, CDR1 is SGHAT and CDR2 FQNNGV. The CDR3 has 16 residues. The CDR3 region is CASSLTSGSGKNIQYF. In DNA form, the CDR3 reads TGTGCCAGCAGCTTGACTAGCGGGAGTGGCAAAAACATTCAGTACTTC.

The V call is TRBV28, the J call TRBJ1-2, with 7 bases that match TRBD1. The CDR3 is 15 amino acids. Per the germline V gene, CDR1 is MDHEN and CDR2 is SYDVKM. V lost 4 bases to trimming and J lost 5 bases; unmatched junction nucleotides: 10. The CDR3 region is CASSSPGQATYGYTF. CDR3 coding DNA: TGTGCCAGCAGTTCCCCAGGACAGGCTACTTATGGCTACACCTTC.

V usage is TRBV28 and J usage is TRBJ1-2; TRBD1 aligns across 7 bases. The J segment lost 2 bases and the V segment lost 6 bases, leaving 6 bases of the junction unmatched. Germline loops: CDR1 MDHEN, CDR2 SYDVKM. The CDR3 spans 14 residues. CDR3 sequence reads: CASRPGQLNYGYTF. CDR3 nucleotides: TGTGCCAGCAGACCGGGACAGCTCAACTATGGCTACACCTTC.

The J gene is TRBJ2-1, the V gene TRBV5-4; 13 bases line up with TRBD2. The germline V gene encodes CDR1 SGHNT and CDR2 YYREEE (reference sequence). V lost 4 bases and J lost 3; bases outside the gene matches: 13. The CDR3 length is 19 residues. The DNA of the CDR3 is TGTGCCAGCAGCGGCGGACTAGCGGGAGTATTGGTGGGCTACAATGAGCAGTTCTTC. Translation: CASSGGLAGVLVGYNEQFF. Full variable domain (rest looked up from reference TRBV5-4 and TRBJ2-1): ETGVTQSPTHLIKTRGQQVTLRCSSQSGHNTVSWYQQALGQGPQFIFQYYREEENGRGNFPPRFSGLQFPNYSSELNVNALELDDSALYLCASSGGLAGVLVGYNEQFFGPGTRLTVL.

The chain is built from TRBV6-1 and TRBJ1-2, with D unresolved. This CDR3 has 11 residues. The V end was cut by 4 bases, the J end by 11 bases, with 11 bases between. Per the germline V gene, CDR1 is MNHNS and CDR2 is SASEGT. CDR3 nucleotides: TGTGCCAGCAGTGGGTTGAGGAGGTACACCTTC. Its translation: CASSGLRRYTF.

This clone appeared a single time. The chain carries TRBV19 and TRBJ1-2, with D possibly matching TRBD1 (5 bases). The CDR3 runs to 12 residues. Trimming pared 7 bases from V and 7 bases from J, leaving 13 bases between. Per the germline V gene, CDR1 is LNHDA and CDR2 is SQIVND (reference sequence). The CDR3 DNA is TGTGCCAGTAATCAGGGAATCGGTGGCTACACCTTC. It yields the protein CASNQGIGGYTF. Supplemented by reference TRBV19 and TRBJ1-2, the full variable domain reads DGGITQSPKYLFRKEGQNVTLSCEQNLNHDAMYWYRQDPGQGLRLIYYSQIVNDFQKGDIAEGYSVSREKKESFPLTVTSAQKNPTAFYLCASNQGIGGYTFGSGTRLTVV.

J is TRBJ2-1 and V is TRBV27; TRBD2 matches at 11 bases. The V gene end was trimmed by 5 bases and the J gene end by 7 bases; junction bases not matched to a gene: 4. This CDR3 has 14 residues. CDR1 MNHEY and CDR2 SMNVEV come from the germline V gene (reference sequence). As DNA, the CDR3 is TGTGCCAGCAGTCAGGTAGCGGGGGGGAATGAGCAGTTCTTC. Its protein product is CASSQVAGGNEQFF.

The rearrangement uses TRBV18 and TRBJ2-3; the match to TRBD1 covers 9 bases. The germline V gene has CDR1 KGHSH and CDR2 LQKENI. V was clipped by 1 base and J by 4 bases; unmatched bases: 3. The CDR3 sequence is 15 residues long. Here the CDR3 DNA reads TGTGCCAGCTCACCACTGGGACAGGGTTCAGATACGCAGTATTTT. It translates to CASSPLGQGSDTQYF. Looking up the rest from reference TRBV18 and TRBJ2-3 gives the full variable domain: NAGVMQNPRHLVRRRGQEARLRCSPMKGHSHVYWYRQLPEEGLKFMVYLQKENIIDESGMPKERFSAEFPKEGPSILRIQQVVRGDSAAYFCASSPLGQGSDTQYFGPGTRLTVL.

This clone was seen once. This chain uses TRBV2 with TRBJ2-1; 8 positions match TRBD2. Germline CDR1 SNHLY, CDR2 FYNNEI. The CDR3 spans 17 residues. The ends lost 0 bases at V and 7 bases at J; junction bases unmatched: 11. The CDR3 spells CASSEAFTGGPKNEQFF. Written as DNA, the CDR3 is TGTGCCAGCAGTGAAGCTTTCACGGGAGGGCCGAAGAATGAGCAGTTCTTC.

J is TRBJ2-7 and V is TRBV5-8; D unresolved. Germline values: CDR1 SGHTS, CDR2 YDEGEE. The germline V and J ends were trimmed by 4 bases and 2 bases, with 10 bases remaining between them. The CDR3 runs to 13 residues. The DNA of the CDR3 is TGTGCCAGCAGCGGCGGTCGGACCTACGAGCAGTACTTC. The encoded protein is CASSGGRTYEQYF.

This clone was counted a single time. The chain carries TRBV19 and TRBJ2-7; perhaps TRBD1 as D (5 bases). The CDR3 spans 13 residues. Per germline, CDR1 LNHDA and CDR2 SQIVND (reference sequence). V was pared by 6 bases and J by 1 base, with 10 bases between. CDR3 residues: CASSLQESYEQYF. As DNA, the CDR3 is TGTGCCAGTAGCCTACAGGAATCCTACGAGCAGTACTTC.